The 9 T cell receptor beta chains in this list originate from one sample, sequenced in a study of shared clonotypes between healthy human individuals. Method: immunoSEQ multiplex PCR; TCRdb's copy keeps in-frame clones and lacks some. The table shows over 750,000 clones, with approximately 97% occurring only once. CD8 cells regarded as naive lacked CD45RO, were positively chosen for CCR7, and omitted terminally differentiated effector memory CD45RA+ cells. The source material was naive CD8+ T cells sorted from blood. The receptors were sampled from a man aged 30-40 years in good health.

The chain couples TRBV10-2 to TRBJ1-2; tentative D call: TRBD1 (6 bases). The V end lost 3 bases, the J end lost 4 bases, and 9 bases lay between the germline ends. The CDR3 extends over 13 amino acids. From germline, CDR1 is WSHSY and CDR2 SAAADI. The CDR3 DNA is TGCGCCAGCAGTGAAAACAGGGTCTATGGCTACACCTTC. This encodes CASSENRVYGYTF.

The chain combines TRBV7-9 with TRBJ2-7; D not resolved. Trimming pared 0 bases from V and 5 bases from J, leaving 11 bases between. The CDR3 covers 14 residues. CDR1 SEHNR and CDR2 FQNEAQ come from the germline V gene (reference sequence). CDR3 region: CASSLAGRPNEQYF. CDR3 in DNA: TGTGCCAGCAGCTTAGCAGGCAGGCCTAACGAGCAGTACTTC.

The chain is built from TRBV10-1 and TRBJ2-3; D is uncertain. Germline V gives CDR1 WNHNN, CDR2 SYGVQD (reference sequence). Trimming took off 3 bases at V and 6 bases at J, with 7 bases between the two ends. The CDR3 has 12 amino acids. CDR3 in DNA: TGCGCCAGCAGTGATAGGTCCGATACGCAGTATTTT. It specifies CASSDRSDTQYF.

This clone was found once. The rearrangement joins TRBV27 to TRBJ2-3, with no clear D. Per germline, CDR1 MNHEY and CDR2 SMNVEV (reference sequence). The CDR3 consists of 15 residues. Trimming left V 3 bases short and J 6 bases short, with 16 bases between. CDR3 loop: CASSFGLTRTDTQYF. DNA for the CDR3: TGTGCCAGCAGTTTTGGGCTAACGAGGACCGATACGCAGTATTTT.

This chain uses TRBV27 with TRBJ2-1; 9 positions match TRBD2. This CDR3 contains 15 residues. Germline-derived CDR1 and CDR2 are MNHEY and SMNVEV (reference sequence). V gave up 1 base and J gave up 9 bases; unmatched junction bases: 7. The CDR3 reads CASSLLAGTSFEQFF. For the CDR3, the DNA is TGTGCCAGCAGTTTATTGGCTGGGACTAGCTTTGAGCAGTTCTTC.

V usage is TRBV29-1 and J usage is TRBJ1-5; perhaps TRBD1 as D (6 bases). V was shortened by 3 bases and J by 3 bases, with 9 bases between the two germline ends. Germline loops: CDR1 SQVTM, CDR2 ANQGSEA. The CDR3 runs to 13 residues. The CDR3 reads CSVDSGDNQPQHF. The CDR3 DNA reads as TGCAGCGTTGACTCAGGGGACAATCAGCCCCAGCATTTT.

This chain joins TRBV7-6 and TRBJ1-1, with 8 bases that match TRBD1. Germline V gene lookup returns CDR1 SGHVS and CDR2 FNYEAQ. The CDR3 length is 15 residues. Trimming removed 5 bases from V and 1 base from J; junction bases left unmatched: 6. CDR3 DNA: TGTGCCAGCAGCCGGTCCGGACAGGGGAACACTGAAGCTTTCTTT. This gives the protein CASSRSGQGNTEAFF.

CDR3 protein: CASGLGHGTQYF. CDR3 nucleotide sequence: TGTGCTAGTGGTTTGGGTCACGGGACCCAGTACTTC. The chain uses TRBV12-5 and TRBJ2-5; D gene ambiguous. The ends were cut back, 1 base at V and 7 bases at J, with 7 bases in the middle. The length of the CDR3 is 12 residues. The germline gives CDR1 LGHNT, CDR2 FRNRAP. The full variable domain, completed using reference TRBV12-5 and TRBJ2-5, is DARVTQTPRHKVTEMGQEVTMRCQPILGHNTVFWYRQTMMQGLELLAYFRNRAPLDDSGMPKDRFSAEMPDATLATLKIQPSEPRDSAVYFCASGLGHGTQYFGPGTRLLVL.

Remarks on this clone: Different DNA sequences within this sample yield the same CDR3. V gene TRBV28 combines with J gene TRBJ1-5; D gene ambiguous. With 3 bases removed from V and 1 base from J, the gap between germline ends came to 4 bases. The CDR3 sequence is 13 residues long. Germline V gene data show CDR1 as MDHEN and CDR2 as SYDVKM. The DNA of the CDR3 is TGTGCCAGCAGTTTGGGGAGCAATCAGCCCCAGCATTTT. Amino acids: CASSLGSNQPQHF.